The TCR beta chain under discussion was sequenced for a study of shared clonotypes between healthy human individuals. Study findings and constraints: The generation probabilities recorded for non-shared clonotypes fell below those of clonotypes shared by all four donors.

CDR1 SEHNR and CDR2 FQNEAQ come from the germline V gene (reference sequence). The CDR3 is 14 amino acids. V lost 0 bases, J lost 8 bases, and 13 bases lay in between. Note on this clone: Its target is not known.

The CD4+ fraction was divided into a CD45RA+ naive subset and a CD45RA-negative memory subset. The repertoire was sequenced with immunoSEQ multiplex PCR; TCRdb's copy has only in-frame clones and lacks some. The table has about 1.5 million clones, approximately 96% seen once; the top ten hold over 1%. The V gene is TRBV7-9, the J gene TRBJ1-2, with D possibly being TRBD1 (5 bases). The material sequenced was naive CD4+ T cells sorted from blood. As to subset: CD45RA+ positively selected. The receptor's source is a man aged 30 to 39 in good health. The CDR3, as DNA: TGTGCCAGCAGCTTAGCGCAGGGACTTCGAGGCTACACCTTC. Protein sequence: CASSLAQGLRGYTF.